The clone carrying this TCR beta chain was detected only once. The data originate from a study of blood T cell repertoires in COVID-19. Study details: PBMCs, B-cell-depleted T cells, or T cells were the source of the cDNA or gDNA that made up the material.

Original analysis: The authors estimated nucleated cell counts from reference gene primer amplification. Libraries were prepared by immunoSEQ multiplex PCR; TCRdb keeps only in-frame clonotypes and omits some of them. The D gene and trimming were derived from the DNA, and the V and J assignments and clone size from that table. In the table there are about 65,000 clones, 90% of which are singletons. V was trimmed by 3 bases and J by 2 bases, leaving 17 bases between them. In germline, CDR1 is SGHTS, CDR2 YDEGEE. This CDR3 has 16 residues. The sequence came from a man in his fifties or sixties with acute or convalescent COVID-19. The source material was peripheral blood. This chain connects TRBV5-8 to TRBJ1-1; the D gene is possibly TRBD1 (5 bases). The CDR3 DNA sequence: TGTGCCAGCAGCTGGGGCCTTACTGGGCTTAACACTGAAGCTTTCTTT. Its protein is CASSWGLTGLNTEAFF.